The clone carrying this T cell receptor (beta chain) appeared once. The sample originates from a study of CD8 T cells in Susac syndrome. An amount of RNA that ranged from roughly 0.45 to 1 ug was reverse transcribed with random hexamers. The TCR beta CDR3 was amplified by immunoSEQ multiplex PCR across 54 Vbeta, 13 Jbeta. MiXCR was run by TCRdb on the immunoSEQ multiplex PCR reads, yielding one entry per CDR3 protein. This table holds 140,000 or so distinct CDR3 sequences, about 95% found once. Sequencing of TCR beta covered CD8+ and CD4+ T cells obtained from blood. In contrast to the negatively isolated CD8+ and CD4+ T cells, TEMRA cells were FACS-enriched. Source material: CD4+ T cells from PBMCs. The clonotype comes from a human donor with multiple sclerosis.

CDR3 loop: CATSEPNTRSTQYF. The CDR3 coding sequence is TGTGCCACCAGTGAGCCGAACACCAGGTCGACCCAGTACTTC. The chain links TRBV24-1 to TRBJ2-5; no definite D call. Trimming left V 4 bases short and J 7 bases short, with 15 bases between. There are 14 residues in the CDR3. The V gene's germline CDR1 is KGHDR and CDR2 SFDVKD.